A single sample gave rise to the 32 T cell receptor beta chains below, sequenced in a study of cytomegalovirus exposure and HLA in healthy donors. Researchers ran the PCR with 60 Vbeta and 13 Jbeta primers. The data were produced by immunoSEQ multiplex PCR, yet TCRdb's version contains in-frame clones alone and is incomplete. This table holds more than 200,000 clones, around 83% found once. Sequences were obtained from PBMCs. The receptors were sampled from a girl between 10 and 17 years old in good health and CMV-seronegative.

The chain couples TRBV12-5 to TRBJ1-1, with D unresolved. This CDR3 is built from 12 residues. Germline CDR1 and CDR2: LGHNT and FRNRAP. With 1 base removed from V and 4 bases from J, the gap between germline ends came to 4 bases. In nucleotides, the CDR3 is TGTGCTAGTGGTTTGGGGAGCACTGAAGCTTTCTTT. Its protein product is CASGLGSTEAFF.

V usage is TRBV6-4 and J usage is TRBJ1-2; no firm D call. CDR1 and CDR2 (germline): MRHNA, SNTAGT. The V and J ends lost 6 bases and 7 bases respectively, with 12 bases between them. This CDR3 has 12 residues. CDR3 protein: CASSGNVRGYTF. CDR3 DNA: TGTGCCAGCAGCGGGAATGTTCGTGGCTACACCTTC.

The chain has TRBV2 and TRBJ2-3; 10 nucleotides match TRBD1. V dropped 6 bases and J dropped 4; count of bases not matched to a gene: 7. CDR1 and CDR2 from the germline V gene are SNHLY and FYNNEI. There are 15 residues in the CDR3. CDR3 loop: CASRTGTGASDTQYF. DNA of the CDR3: TGTGCCAGCAGGACCGGGACAGGGGCTTCAGATACGCAGTATTTT.

The CDR3 region is CASSLERSTGRAFF. The CDR3 coding sequence is TGTGCCAGCAGCTTAGAAAGGAGCACAGGGCGAGCTTTCTTT. This chain connects TRBV7-9 to TRBJ1-1; possibly TRBD1 for D (6 bases). The ends were cut back, 1 base at V and 10 bases at J, with 16 bases in the middle. The CDR3 sequence is 14 residues long. Germline CDR1 is SEHNR and CDR2 is FQNEAQ (reference sequence).

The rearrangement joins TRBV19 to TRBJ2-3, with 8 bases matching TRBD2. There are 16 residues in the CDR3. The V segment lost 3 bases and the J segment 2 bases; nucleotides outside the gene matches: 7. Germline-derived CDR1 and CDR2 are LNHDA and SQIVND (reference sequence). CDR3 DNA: TGTGCCAGTAGTATGGGTAGCGGGGTTAACACAGATACGCAGTATTTT. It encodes CASSMGSGVNTDTQYF.

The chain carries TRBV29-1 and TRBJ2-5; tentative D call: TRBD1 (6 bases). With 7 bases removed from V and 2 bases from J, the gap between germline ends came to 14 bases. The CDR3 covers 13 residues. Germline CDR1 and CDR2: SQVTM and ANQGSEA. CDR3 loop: CSAEGHIQETQYF. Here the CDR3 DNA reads TGCAGCGCCGAGGGACATATACAAGAGACCCAGTACTTC.

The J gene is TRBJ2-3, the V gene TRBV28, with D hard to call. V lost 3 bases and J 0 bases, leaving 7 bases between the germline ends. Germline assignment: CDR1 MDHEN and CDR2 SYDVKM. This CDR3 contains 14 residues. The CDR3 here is CASSLFSSTDTQYF. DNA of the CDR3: TGTGCCAGCAGTTTGTTCTCTAGCACAGATACGCAGTATTTT.

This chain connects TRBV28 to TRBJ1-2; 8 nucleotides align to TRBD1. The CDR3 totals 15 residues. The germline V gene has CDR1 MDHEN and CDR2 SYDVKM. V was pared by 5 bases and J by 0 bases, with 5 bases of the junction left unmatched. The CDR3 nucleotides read TGTGCCAGCAGTGGACAGGGAATCGCTAACTATGGCTACACCTTC. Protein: CASSGQGIANYGYTF.

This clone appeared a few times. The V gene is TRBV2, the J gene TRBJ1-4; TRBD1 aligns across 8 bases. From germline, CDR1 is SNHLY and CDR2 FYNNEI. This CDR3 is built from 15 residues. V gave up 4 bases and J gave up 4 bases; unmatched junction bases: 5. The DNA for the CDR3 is TGTGCCAGCAGTGGACAGGGGAGGGATAATGAAAAACTGTTTTTT. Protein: CASSGQGRDNEKLFF.

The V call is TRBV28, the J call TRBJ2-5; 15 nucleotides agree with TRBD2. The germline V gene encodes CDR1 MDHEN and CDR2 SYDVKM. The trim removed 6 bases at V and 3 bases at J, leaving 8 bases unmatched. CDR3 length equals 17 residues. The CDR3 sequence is CASRYPGTSGRKETQYF. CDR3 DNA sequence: TGTGCCAGCAGATACCCCGGGACTAGCGGGAGGAAAGAGACCCAGTACTTC.

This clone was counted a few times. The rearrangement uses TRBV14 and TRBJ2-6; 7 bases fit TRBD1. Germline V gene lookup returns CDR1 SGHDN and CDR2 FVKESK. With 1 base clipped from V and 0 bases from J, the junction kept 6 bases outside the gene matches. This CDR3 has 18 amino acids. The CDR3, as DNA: TGTGCCAGCAGCCAAGTTTCAGGGGGATTCTCTGGGGCCAACGTCCTGACTTTC. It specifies CASSQVSGGFSGANVLTF.

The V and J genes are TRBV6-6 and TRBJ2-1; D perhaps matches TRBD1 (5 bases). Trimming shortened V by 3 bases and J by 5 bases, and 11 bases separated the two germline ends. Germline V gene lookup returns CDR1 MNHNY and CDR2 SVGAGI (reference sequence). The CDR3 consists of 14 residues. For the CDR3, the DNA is TGTGCCAGCAGTTATTCAGGGCAGGACAATGAGCAGTTCTTC. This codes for CASSYSGQDNEQFF.

The CDR3 bases are TGTGCCAGCAGTTCCGAGCGGGAGGGGTTAGAGACCCAGTACTTC. Its translation is CASSSEREGLETQYF. This chain links TRBV27 with TRBJ2-5; 10 bases map to TRBD2. Unmatched junction bases numbered 6, after V lost 4 bases and J lost 4 bases. Germline V gene lookup returns CDR1 MNHEY and CDR2 SMNVEV (reference sequence). The CDR3 consists of 15 residues.

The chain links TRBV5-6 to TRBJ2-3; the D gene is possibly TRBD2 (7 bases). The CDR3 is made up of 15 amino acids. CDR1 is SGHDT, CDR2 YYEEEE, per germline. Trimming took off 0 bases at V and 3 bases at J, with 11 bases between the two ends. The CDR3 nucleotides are TGTGCCAGCAGCTTGGGGGGGGGCGGTACAGATACGCAGTATTTT. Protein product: CASSLGGGGTDTQYF.

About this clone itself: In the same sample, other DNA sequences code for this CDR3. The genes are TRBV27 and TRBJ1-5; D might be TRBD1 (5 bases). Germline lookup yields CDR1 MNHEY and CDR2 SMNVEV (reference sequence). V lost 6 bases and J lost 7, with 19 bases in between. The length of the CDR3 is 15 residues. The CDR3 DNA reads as TGTGCCAGCAGCTCAGACAGTTCGGCGGGGCAGCCCCAGCATTTT. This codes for CASSSDSSAGQPQHF.

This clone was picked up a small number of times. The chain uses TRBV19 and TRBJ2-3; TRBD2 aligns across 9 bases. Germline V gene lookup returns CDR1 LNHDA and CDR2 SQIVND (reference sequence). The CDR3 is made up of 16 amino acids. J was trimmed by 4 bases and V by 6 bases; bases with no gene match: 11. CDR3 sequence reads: CASSLFSGRVADTQYF. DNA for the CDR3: TGTGCCAGTAGCCTTTTTAGCGGGAGAGTGGCAGATACGCAGTATTTT.

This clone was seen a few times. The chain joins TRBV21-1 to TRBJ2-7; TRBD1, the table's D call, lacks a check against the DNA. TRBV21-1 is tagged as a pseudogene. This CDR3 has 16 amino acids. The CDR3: CASRPLSDRGLSEQYF. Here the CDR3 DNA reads TGTGCCAGCAGGCCACTGTCGGACAGGGGGCTTTCCGAGCAGTACTTC.

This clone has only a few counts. The CDR3 coding sequence is TGCAGCGTCGGGACTAGCGGAGGGGTAAGGCAGTACTTC. Translating gives CSVGTSGGVRQYF. This chain joins TRBV29-1 and TRBJ2-7; 11 bases are shared with TRBD2. CDR1 SQVTM and CDR2 ANQGSEA come from the germline V gene. V gave up 6 bases and J gave up 9 bases; unmatched junction bases: 10. This CDR3 contains 13 residues.

The CDR3, as DNA: TGTGCCAGCAGCGAGAGGGTGGTCGGCGGGGAGCTGTTTTTT. Protein sequence: CASSERVVGGELFF. V is TRBV9 and J is TRBJ2-2, with D perhaps TRBD2 (5 bases). The CDR3 loop spans 14 amino acids. Trimming removed 3 bases at V and 7 bases at J, with 13 bases between. Germline V lookup: CDR1 SGDLS, CDR2 YYNGEE.

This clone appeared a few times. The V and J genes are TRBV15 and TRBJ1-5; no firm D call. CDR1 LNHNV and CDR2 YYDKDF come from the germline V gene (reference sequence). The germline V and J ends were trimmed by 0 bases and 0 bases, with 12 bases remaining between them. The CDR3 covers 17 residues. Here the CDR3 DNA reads TGTGCCACCAGCAGAGAACGCGCCGGGTCTAGCAATCAGCCCCAGCATTTT. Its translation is CATSRERAGSSNQPQHF. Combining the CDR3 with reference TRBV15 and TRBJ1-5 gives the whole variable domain DAMVIQNPRYQVTQFGKPVTLSCSQTLNHNVMYWYQQKSSQAPKLLFHYYDKDFNNEADTPDNFQSRRPNTSFCFLDIRSPGLGDTAMYLCATSRERAGSSNQPQHFGDGTRLSIL.

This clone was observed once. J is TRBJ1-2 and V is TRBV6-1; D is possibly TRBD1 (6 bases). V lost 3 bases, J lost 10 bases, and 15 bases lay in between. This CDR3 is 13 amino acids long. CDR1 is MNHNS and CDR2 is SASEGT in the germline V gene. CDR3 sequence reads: CASSDPMGGPYTF. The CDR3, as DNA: TGTGCCAGCAGTGACCCTATGGGGGGGCCCTACACCTTC.

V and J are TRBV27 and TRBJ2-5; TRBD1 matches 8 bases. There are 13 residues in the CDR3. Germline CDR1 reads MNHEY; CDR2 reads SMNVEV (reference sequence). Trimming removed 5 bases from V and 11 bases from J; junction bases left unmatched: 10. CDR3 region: CASSDARGREQYF. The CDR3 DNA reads TGTGCCAGCAGTGATGCCAGGGGGCGAGAGCAGTACTTC.

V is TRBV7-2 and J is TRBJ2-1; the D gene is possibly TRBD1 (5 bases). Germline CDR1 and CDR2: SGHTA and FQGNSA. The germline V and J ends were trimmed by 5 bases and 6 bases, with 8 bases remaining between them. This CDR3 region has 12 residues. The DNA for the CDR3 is TGTGCCAGCAGCCCAGGGATCAATGAGCAGTTCTTC. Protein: CASSPGINEQFF.

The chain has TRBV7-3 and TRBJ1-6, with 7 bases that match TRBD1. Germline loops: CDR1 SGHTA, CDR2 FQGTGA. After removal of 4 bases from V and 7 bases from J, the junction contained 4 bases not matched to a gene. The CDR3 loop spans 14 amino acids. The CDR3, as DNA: TGTGCCAGCAGCTCGGGACAGACGAATTCACCCCTCCACTTT. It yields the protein CASSSGQTNSPLHF.

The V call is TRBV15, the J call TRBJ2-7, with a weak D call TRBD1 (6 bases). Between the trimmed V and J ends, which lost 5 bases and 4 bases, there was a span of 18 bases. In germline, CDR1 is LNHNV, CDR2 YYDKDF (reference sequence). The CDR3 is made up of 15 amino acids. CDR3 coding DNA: TGTGCCACCAGCTCCCAGACAGGCCCCGGGTACGAGCAGTACTTC. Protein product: CATSSQTGPGYEQYF.

The CDR3 bases are TGTGCCAGCAGGTTAGCGGCGACCTACGAGCAGTACTTC. Its protein is CASRLAATYEQYF. V and J are TRBV6-5 and TRBJ2-7; TRBD2 is a possible D gene (6 bases). Germline CDR1 and CDR2: MNHEY and SVGAGI. V shed 6 bases and J shed 2 bases, with 11 bases lying between them. The CDR3 is 13 amino acids.

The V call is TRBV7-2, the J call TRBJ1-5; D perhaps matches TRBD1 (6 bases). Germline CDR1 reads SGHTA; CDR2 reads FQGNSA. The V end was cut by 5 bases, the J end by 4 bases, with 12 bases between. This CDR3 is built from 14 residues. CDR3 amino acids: CASSPRTGNQPQHF. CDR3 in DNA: TGTGCCAGCAGCCCACGTACAGGGAATCAGCCCCAGCATTTT. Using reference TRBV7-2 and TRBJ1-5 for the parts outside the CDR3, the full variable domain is GAGVSQSPSNKVTEKGKDVELRCDPISGHTALYWYRQSLGQGLEFLIYFQGNSAPDKSGLPSDRFSAERTGGSVSTLTIQRTQQEDSAVYLCASSPRTGNQPQHFGDGTRLSIL.

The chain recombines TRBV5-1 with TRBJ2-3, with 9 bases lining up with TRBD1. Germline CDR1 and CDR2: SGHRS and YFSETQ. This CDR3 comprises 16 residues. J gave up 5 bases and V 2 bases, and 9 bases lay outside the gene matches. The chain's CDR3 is CASSLQGARPGDTQYF. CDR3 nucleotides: TGCGCCAGCAGCTTACAGGGGGCACGGCCCGGAGATACGCAGTATTTT.

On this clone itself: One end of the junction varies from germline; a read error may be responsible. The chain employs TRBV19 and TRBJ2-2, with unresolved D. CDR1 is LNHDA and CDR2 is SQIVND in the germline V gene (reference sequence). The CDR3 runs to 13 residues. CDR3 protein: CASSVEEFGELFF. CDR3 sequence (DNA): TGTGCCAGTAGTGTAGAGGAGTTCGGGGAGCTGTTTTTT.

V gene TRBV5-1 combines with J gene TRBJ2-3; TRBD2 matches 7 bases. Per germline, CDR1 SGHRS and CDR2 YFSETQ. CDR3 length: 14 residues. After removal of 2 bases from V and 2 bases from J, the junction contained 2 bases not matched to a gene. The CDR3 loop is CASSFRDYTDTQYF. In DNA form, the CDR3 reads TGCGCCAGCAGCTTCCGGGACTACACAGATACGCAGTATTTT. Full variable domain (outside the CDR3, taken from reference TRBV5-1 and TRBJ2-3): KAGVTQTPRYLIKTRGQQVTLSCSPISGHRSVSWYQQTPGQGLQFLFEYFSETQRNKGNFPGRFSGRQFSNSRSEMNVSTLELGDSALYLCASSFRDYTDTQYFGPGTRLTVL.

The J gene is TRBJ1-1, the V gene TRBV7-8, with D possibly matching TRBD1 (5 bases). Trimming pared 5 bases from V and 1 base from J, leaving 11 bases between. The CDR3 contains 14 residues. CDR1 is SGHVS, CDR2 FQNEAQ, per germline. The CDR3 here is CASSRGSRNTEAFF. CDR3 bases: TGTGCCAGCAGCCGGGGGTCCCGGAACACTGAAGCTTTCTTT.

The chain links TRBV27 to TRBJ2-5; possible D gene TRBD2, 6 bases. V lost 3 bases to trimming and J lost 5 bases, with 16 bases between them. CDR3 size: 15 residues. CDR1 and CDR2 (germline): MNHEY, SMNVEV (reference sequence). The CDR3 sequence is CASSLTGTVRETQYF. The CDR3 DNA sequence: TGTGCCAGCAGTTTGACCGGGACTGTCAGGGAGACCCAGTACTTC.